This T cell receptor (beta chain) was identified during a study of cytomegalovirus exposure and HLA in healthy donors. Study observations and caveats: A few chains tied to CMV proved CMV antigen-specific in vitro. Serostatus for CMV was the only available immune exposure information. Equally common other TCR beta chains were less clonally expanded than HLA-associated ones, a later analysis found.

About this clone itself: Its cognate antigen is unknown.

PCR employed 60 Vbeta and 13 Jbeta primers. TCRdb keeps only in-frame clones here, not all; method: immunoSEQ multiplex PCR. Found here are hundreds of thousands of clones, about 89% of them singletons; the top ten hold 0.9% to 1.1%. This clonotype was sampled from a woman under 30 in good health and CMV-seronegative. Sequencing input: PBMCs.

CDR3 amino acids: CASSYTGSGNTIYF. CDR3 bases: TGTGCCAGCAGCTATACGGGGTCTGGAAACACCATATATTTT. The rearrangement uses TRBV13 and TRBJ1-3; D uncertain. Germline CDR1 is PRHDT and CDR2 is FYEKMQ (reference sequence). The CDR3 length is 14 residues. V lost 4 bases and J 1 base, leaving 8 bases between the germline ends.